Below, 26 T cell receptor beta chains from the same sample are listed, as sequenced in a study of cytomegalovirus exposure and HLA in healthy donors. Primers: 60 Vbeta forward and 13 Jbeta reverse. Some clones are missing from TCRdb's copy, which holds only in-frame ones; the method was immunoSEQ multiplex PCR. The table shows some 120,000 clones, with 70% occurring only once. The sample consisted of PBMCs. Receptor source: a man aged 25-40 years in good health and CMV-seropositive.

The chain links TRBV12-5 to TRBJ2-2; possibly TRBD2 for D (6 bases). The CDR3 is 20 residues long. Looked up from germline, CDR1 is LGHNT and CDR2 is FRNRAP. V lost 4 bases to trimming and J lost 6 bases, with 30 bases between them. The chain's CDR3 is CASGSPGGKEQLRVAGELFF. The CDR3 nucleotides read TGTGCTAGTGGTTCCCCTGGCGGGAAAGAACAATTGAGGGTAGCCGGGGAGCTGTTTTTT.

The chain uses TRBV11-2 and TRBJ2-2, with TRBD1 identical over 7 bases. Trimming removed 4 bases from V and 7 bases from J; junction bases left unmatched: 9. The CDR3 spans 15 residues. The germline V gene has CDR1 SGHAT and CDR2 FQNNGV. The CDR3 region has the DNA TGTGCCAGCAGCTCGGACAGGTCTTGGGACGGGGAGCTGTTTTTT. It translates to CASSSDRSWDGELFF.

The rearrangement links TRBV2 to TRBJ1-2; D remains ambiguous. There are 13 residues in the CDR3. Germline lookup yields CDR1 SNHLY and CDR2 FYNNEI. V was cut by 5 bases and J by 7 bases, with 14 bases left in between. The CDR3 protein is CASSQLANAGYTF. In DNA form, the CDR3 reads TGTGCCAGCAGTCAGCTAGCTAACGCTGGCTACACCTTC.

This chain connects TRBV19 to TRBJ1-5, with 7 bases matching TRBD1. Trimming at V came to 11 bases and at J to 2 bases, leaving 9 bases not matched to a gene. This CDR3 is built from 14 residues. Germline values: CDR1 LNHDA, CDR2 SQIVND (reference sequence). The CDR3 sequence: CAVYDRDGNQPQHF. The CDR3 DNA reads TGTGCCGTATATGACAGGGATGGCAATCAGCCCCAGCATTTT.

This sequence joins TRBV5-8 and TRBJ1-1, with a possible D match to TRBD1 (5 bases). This CDR3 region has 18 residues. From germline, CDR1 is SGHTS and CDR2 YDEGEE. The V gene lost 2 bases and the J gene lost 3 bases, with 23 bases spanning the gap. CDR3 in DNA: TGTGCCAGCAGCTTCATGGTCAGGATGGCAGGGACTTACACTGAAGCTTTCTTT. This codes for CASSFMVRMAGTYTEAFF. The entire variable domain, with the rest obtained from reference TRBV5-8 and TRBJ1-1, is as follows: EAGVTQSPTHLIKTRGQQATLRCSPISGHTSVYWYQQALGLGLQFLLWYDEGEERNRGNFPPRFSGRQFPNYSSELNVNALELEDSALYLCASSFMVRMAGTYTEAFFGQGTRLTVV.

The V and J genes are TRBV19 and TRBJ2-7; a weak D match, TRBD1 (5 bases). Trimming stripped 1 base from V and 3 bases from J, with 13 bases between. From germline, CDR1 is LNHDA and CDR2 SQIVND (reference sequence). The length of the CDR3 is 15 residues. The CDR3, as DNA: TGTGCCAGTAGTATAGCGCCACAAAGGGGCTACGAGCAGTACTTC. Translation gives CASSIAPQRGYEQYF.

The chain is built from TRBV5-1 and TRBJ1-4; D is ambiguous. The V gene lost 1 base and the J gene lost 4 bases, with 11 bases spanning the gap. This CDR3 comprises 15 residues. Germline CDR1 and CDR2: SGHRS and YFSETQ. CDR3 bases: TGCGCCAGCAGCTTGCCAGGACGGGGTAATGAAAAACTGTTTTTT. Its protein is CASSLPGRGNEKLFF.

This clone appeared a few times. The chain links TRBV27 to TRBJ2-2, with D possibly matching TRBD1 (7 bases). Germline V gene data show CDR1 as MNHEY and CDR2 as SMNVEV (reference sequence). The CDR3 length is 16 residues. V shed 4 bases and J shed 6 bases, with 18 bases lying between them. Here the CDR3 reads CASSYLGRQGAGELFF. The DNA for the CDR3 is TGTGCCAGCAGTTACCTCGGGAGACAGGGTGCCGGGGAGCTGTTTTTT.

The V gene is TRBV5-8, the J gene TRBJ1-3; 8 bases are a match to TRBD1. V was clipped by 3 bases and J by 2 bases; unmatched bases: 4. CDR1 is SGHTS and CDR2 is YDEGEE in the germline V gene. The CDR3 has 15 amino acids. Written as DNA, the CDR3 is TGTGCCAGCAGCTGGACAGGGAGGACTGGAAACACCATATATTTT. Translated, it gives CASSWTGRTGNTIYF.

On this clone: One end of the junction is discordant with germline, which a read error may explain. This chain uses TRBV5-1 with TRBJ1-5; tentatively, D is TRBD1 (6 bases). Germline CDR1 reads SGHRS; CDR2 reads YFSETQ. This CDR3 spans 15 amino acids. DNA of the CDR3: TGCGCCAACAGCTTGGGAGCTACAGGGAATCAGCCCCAGCATTTT. Translating it yields CANSLGATGNQPQHF.

V gene TRBV6-6 combines with J gene TRBJ1-2; tentative D call: TRBD1 (6 bases). The germline V gene encodes CDR1 MNHNY and CDR2 SVGAGI (reference sequence). The CDR3 contains 16 residues. V shed 0 bases and J shed 0 bases, with 11 bases lying between them. The CDR3 DNA reads as TGTGCCAGCAGTTACTCCCCCAGGGGCCCTAACTATGGCTACACCTTC. Protein product: CASSYSPRGPNYGYTF.

The chain joins TRBV13 to TRBJ1-1, with a tentative D call TRBD1 (5 bases). Germline loops: CDR1 PRHDT, CDR2 FYEKMQ (reference sequence). V lost 4 bases, J lost 4 bases, and 19 bases lay in between. CDR3 size: 16 residues. The CDR3 is CASSSRGADGGTEAFF. The DNA for the CDR3 is TGTGCCAGCAGCTCGCGGGGAGCAGACGGGGGCACTGAAGCTTTCTTT.

The chain employs TRBV27 and TRBJ2-3; a possible D gene is TRBD1 (5 bases). V was pared by 6 bases and J by 5 bases, with 18 bases between. The germline gives CDR1 MNHEY, CDR2 SMNVEV (reference sequence). CDR3 length: 15 amino acids. The CDR3 DNA follows: TGTGCCAGCAGCCTTATGGTGTCAGGGATAGATACGCAGTATTTT. Residues: CASSLMVSGIDTQYF.

The chain carries TRBV10-3 and TRBJ1-3; D perhaps matches TRBD1 (5 bases). The CDR3 extends over 14 amino acids. V dropped 6 bases and J dropped 4 bases, with 13 bases sitting between them. Germline V gene sequence: CDR1 ENHRY, CDR2 SYGVKD. The CDR3 DNA reads as TGTGCCATCAGGGCGGGGGTCGACGGAAACACCATATATTTT. Translated: CAIRAGVDGNTIYF.

This sequence joins TRBV5-1 and TRBJ1-6; D gene ambiguous. This CDR3 contains 13 residues. Trimming took off 0 bases at V and 10 bases at J, with 8 bases between the two ends. CDR1 is SGHRS, CDR2 YFSETQ, per germline. CDR3 sequence: CASSLDLLSPLHF. The CDR3 DNA reads TGCGCCAGCAGCTTGGATCTTCTATCACCCCTCCACTTT.

This clone was counted only a few times. The chain combines TRBV19 with TRBJ2-7, with D uncertain. The CDR3 covers 14 residues. The germline gives CDR1 LNHDA, CDR2 SQIVND (reference sequence). Trimming took off 9 bases at V and 0 bases at J, with 15 bases between the two ends. The CDR3 nucleotides are TGTGCCAGCAGTGCCCATTATAGCTCCTACGAGCAGTACGTC. Translating gives CASSAHYSSYEQYV.

This rearrangement joins TRBV19 to TRBJ2-1; perhaps TRBD2 as D (5 bases). Germline CDR1 LNHDA, CDR2 SQIVND (reference sequence). This CDR3 spans 15 amino acids. V shed 7 bases and J shed 5 bases, with 18 bases lying between them. This CDR3 reads CASTSPAGLHNEQFF. CDR3 bases: TGTGCCAGTACCTCCCCTGCTGGACTTCACAATGAGCAGTTCTTC.

The J gene is TRBJ2-3, the V gene TRBV13, with 10 bases matching TRBD1. Germline CDR1 reads PRHDT; CDR2 reads FYEKMQ (reference sequence). The CDR3 runs to 16 residues. Losses at the gene ends were 5 bases for V and 4 bases for J; bases not matched to a gene: 9. The CDR3 spells CASSTTGTGEADTQYF. The CDR3 coding sequence is TGTGCCAGCAGCACGACCGGGACAGGGGAGGCAGATACGCAGTATTTT.

The chain is built from TRBV27 and TRBJ1-5, with 9 bases identical to TRBD1. Germline CDR1 and CDR2: MNHEY and SMNVEV (reference sequence). This CDR3 comprises 14 residues. The ends lost 6 bases at V and 4 bases at J; junction bases unmatched: 4. CDR3 bases: TGTGCCAGCAGGACAGGGGGGAATAATCAGCCCCAGCATTTT. Its translation is CASRTGGNNQPQHF.

This clone was seen more than once but under ten times. V usage is TRBV18 and J usage is TRBJ1-1; 11 bases match TRBD1. The CDR3 runs 16 residues. Germline assignment: CDR1 KGHSH and CDR2 LQKENI. V dropped 4 bases and J dropped 0; count of bases not matched to a gene: 4. CDR3 region: CASSRTGGSVNTEAFF. The CDR3, as DNA: TGTGCCAGCTCACGGACAGGGGGCTCGGTGAACACTGAAGCTTTCTTT. Complete variable domain (other parts from reference TRBV18 and TRBJ1-1): NAGVMQNPRHLVRRRGQEARLRCSPMKGHSHVYWYRQLPEEGLKFMVYLQKENIIDESGMPKERFSAEFPKEGPSILRIQQVVRGDSAAYFCASSRTGGSVNTEAFFGQGTRLTVV.

This clone was seen only a few times. The chain uses TRBV29-1 and TRBJ1-1; TRBD1 matches 11 bases. V trimming: 3 bases; J trimming: 7 bases; junction bases outside the gene matches: 7. The CDR3 is 14 amino acids. Germline V gives CDR1 SQVTM, CDR2 ANQGSEA. CDR3 in DNA: TGCAGCGTTGACAGGACAGGGGGCGCGGGTGAAGCTTTCTTT. As protein: CSVDRTGGAGEAFF.

The chain has TRBV4-1 and TRBJ1-2; maybe TRBD1 (6 bases). V lost 4 bases, J lost 3 bases, and 12 bases lay in between. CDR1 and CDR2 from the germline V gene are MGHRA and YSYEKL. CDR3 length: 14 amino acids. DNA for the CDR3: TGCGCCAGCAGCCCAACAGGGTATCACTATGGCTACACCTTC. This translates into CASSPTGYHYGYTF.

The CDR3 region is CASSRQGARGYTF. The CDR3 DNA reads as TGTGCCAGCAGCCGACAGGGGGCAAGGGGCTACACCTTC. The genes are TRBV27 and TRBJ1-2, with 10 bases fitting TRBD1. V was pared by 6 bases and J by 8 bases, with 6 bases of the junction left unmatched. The CDR3 spans 13 residues. Germline CDR1 and CDR2: MNHEY and SMNVEV (reference sequence).

The chain couples TRBV30 to TRBJ1-6; D perhaps matches TRBD1 (6 bases). The CDR3 has 14 amino acids. CDR1 and CDR2 (germline): GTSNPN, SVGIG (reference sequence). Trimming stripped 0 bases from V and 4 bases from J, with 7 bases between. The CDR3 here is CAWSVQGYNSPLHF. CDR3 coding DNA: TGTGCCTGGAGTGTACAGGGTTATAATTCACCCCTCCACTTT.

This sequence joins TRBV5-5 and TRBJ1-4, with 11 bases that match TRBD1. The germline gives CDR1 SGHKS, CDR2 YYEKEE (reference sequence). The V segment lost 4 bases and the J segment 0 bases; nucleotides outside the gene matches: 5. The CDR3 is made up of 17 amino acids. CDR3 nucleotides: TGTGCCAGCAGCGCGGACAGGGGGCTTGCAACTAATGAAAAACTGTTTTTT. It encodes CASSADRGLATNEKLFF.

This chain links TRBV19 with TRBJ2-5; TRBD1 matches 8 bases. With V trimmed by 7 bases and J by 0 bases, 13 bases remained unmatched. Germline V gives CDR1 LNHDA, CDR2 SQIVND (reference sequence). This CDR3 has 17 amino acids. The CDR3 region is CASKGPTGALYQETQYF. The CDR3, as DNA: TGTGCCAGTAAGGGACCGACAGGGGCTTTGTACCAAGAGACCCAGTACTTC.